What follows is one T cell receptor (beta chain) and its context. Its antigen remains unknown. The data stem from a study of graft-versus-host responses after intestinal transplantation. Study details: Anti-thymocyte globulin induction, then tacrolimus and steroids for around 3 years, went to all recipients.

Per germline, CDR1 MGHDK and CDR2 SYGVNS. The CDR3 extends over 16 amino acids. V lost 3 bases to trimming and J lost 7 bases, with 21 bases between them. The table came from immunoSEQ multiplex PCR; TCRdb's copy has only in-frame clones and leaves some out. The data hold over 85,000 clones, with 90% to 95% observed a single time. This sequence joins TRBV25-1 and TRBJ1-1; weak D call: TRBD1 (6 bases). Specimen: unstimulated CD4+ T cells sorted from spleen or lymph node cells, collected before transplant. This receptor was obtained from a human donor who was the organ donor for an intestinal transplant. CDR3 amino acids: CASSDFEQGRSLEAFF. In DNA, the CDR3 is TGTGCCAGCAGTGATTTTGAACAGGGAAGATCCCTTGAAGCTTTCTTT.